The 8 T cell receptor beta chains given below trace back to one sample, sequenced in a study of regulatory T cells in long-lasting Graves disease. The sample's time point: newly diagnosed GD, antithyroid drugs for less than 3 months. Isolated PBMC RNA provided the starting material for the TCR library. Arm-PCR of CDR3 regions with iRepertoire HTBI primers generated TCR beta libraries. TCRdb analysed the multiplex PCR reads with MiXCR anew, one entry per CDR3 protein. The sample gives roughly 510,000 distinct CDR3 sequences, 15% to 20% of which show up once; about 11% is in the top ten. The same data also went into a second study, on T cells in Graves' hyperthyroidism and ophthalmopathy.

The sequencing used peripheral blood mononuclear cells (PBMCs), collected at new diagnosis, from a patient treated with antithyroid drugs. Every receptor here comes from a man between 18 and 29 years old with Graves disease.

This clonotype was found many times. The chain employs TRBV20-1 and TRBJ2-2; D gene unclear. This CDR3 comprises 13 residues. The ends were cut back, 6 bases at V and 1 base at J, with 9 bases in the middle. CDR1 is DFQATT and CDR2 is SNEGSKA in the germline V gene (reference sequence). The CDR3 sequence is CSAVDMNTGELFF. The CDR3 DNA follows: TGCAGTGCCGTCGACATGAACACCGGGGAGCTGTTTTTT.

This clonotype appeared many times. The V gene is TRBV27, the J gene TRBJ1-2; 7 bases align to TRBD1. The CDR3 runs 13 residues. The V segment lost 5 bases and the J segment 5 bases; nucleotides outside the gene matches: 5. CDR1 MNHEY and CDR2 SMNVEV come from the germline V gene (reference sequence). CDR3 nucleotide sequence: TGTGCCAGCAGTCCAGGGGGGAGGTATGGCTACACCTTC. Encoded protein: CASSPGGRYGYTF.

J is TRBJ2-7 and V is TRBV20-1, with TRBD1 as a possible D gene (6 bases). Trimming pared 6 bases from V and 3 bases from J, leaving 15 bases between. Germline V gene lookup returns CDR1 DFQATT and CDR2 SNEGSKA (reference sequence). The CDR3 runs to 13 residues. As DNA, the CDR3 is TGCAGTGCCATGACAGGAACTGGCTACGAGCAGTACTTC. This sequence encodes CSAMTGTGYEQYF.

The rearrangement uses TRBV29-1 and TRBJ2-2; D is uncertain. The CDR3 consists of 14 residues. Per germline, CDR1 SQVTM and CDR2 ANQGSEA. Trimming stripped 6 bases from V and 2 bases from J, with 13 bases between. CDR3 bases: TGCAGCGTCTTCGGAGTCCTTAACACCGGGGAGCTGTTTTTT. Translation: CSVFGVLNTGELFF.

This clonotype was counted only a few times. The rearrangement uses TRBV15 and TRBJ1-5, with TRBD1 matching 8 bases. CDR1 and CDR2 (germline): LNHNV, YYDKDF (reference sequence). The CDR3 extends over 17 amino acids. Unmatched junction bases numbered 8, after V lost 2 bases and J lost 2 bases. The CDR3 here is CATSRPDRGGGNQPQHF. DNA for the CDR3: TGTGCCACCAGCAGACCAGACAGGGGCGGCGGCAATCAGCCCCAGCATTTT. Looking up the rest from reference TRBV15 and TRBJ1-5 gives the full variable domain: DAMVIQNPRYQVTQFGKPVTLSCSQTLNHNVMYWYQQKSSQAPKLLFHYYDKDFNNEADTPDNFQSRRPNTSFCFLDIRSPGLGDTAMYLCATSRPDRGGGNQPQHFGDGTRLSIL.

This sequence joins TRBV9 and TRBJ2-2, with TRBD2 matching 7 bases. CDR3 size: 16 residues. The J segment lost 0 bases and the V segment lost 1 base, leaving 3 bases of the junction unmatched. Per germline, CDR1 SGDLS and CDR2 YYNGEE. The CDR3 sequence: CASSVSLAANTGELFF. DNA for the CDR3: TGTGCCAGCAGCGTAAGTCTAGCGGCGAACACCGGGGAGCTGTTTTTT.

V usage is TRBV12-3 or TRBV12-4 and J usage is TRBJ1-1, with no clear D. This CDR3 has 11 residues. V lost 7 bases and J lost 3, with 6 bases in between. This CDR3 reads CASTSDTEAFF. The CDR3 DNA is TGTGCCAGCACTTCGGACACTGAAGCTTTCTTT.

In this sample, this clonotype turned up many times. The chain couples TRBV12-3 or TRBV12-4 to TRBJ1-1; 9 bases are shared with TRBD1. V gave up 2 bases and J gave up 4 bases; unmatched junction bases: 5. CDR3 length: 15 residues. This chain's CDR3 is CASSLIQGAVTEAFF. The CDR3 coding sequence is TGTGCCAGCAGTTTAATACAGGGGGCGGTCACTGAAGCTTTCTTT.